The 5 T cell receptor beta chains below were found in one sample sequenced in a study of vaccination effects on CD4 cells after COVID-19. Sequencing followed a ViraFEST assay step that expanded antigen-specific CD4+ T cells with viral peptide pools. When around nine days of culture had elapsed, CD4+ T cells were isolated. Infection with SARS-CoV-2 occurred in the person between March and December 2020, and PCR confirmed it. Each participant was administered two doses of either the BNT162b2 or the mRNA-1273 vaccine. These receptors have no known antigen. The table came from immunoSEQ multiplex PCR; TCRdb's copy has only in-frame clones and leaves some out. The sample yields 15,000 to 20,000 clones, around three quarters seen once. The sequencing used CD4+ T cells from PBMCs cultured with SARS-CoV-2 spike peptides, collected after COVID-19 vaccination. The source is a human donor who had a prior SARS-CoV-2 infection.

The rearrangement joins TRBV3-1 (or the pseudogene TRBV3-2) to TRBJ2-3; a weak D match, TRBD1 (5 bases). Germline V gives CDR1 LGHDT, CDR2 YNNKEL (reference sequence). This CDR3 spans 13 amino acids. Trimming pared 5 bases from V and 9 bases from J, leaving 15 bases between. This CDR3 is CASSGTGQGTQYF. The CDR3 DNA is TGTGCCAGCAGCGGTACAGGTCAAGGCACGCAGTATTTT.

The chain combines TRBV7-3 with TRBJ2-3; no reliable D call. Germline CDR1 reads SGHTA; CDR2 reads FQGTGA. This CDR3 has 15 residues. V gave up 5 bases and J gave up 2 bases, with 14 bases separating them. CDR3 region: CASSARAFSTDTQYF. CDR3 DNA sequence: TGTGCCAGCAGCGCTCGGGCCTTTTCCACAGATACGCAGTATTTT.

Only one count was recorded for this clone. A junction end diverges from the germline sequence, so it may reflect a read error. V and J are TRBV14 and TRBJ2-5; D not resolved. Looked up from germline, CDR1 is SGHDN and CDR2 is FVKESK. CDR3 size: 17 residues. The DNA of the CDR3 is TGTGCCAGCAGCCCGGAATCCCCGTATAATGTCCAAAAGACCCAGTACTTC. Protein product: CASSPESPYNVQKTQYF.

CDR3 in amino acids: CASSQWGGWQETQYF. The CDR3 DNA sequence: TGTGCCAGCAGCCAATGGGGAGGTTGGCAAGAGACCCAGTACTTC. The chain uses TRBV3-1 (or the pseudogene TRBV3-2) and TRBJ2-5, with D maybe TRBD2 (6 bases). The ends were cut back, 2 bases at V and 2 bases at J, with 12 bases in the middle. This CDR3 comprises 15 residues. Germline lookup yields CDR1 LGHDT and CDR2 YNNKEL (reference sequence).

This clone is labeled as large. Here the CDR3 reads CASSLWGRGLNYEQYF. CDR3 nucleotide sequence: TGTGCCAGCAGCTTGTGGGGCAGGGGGCTCAATTACGAGCAGTACTTC. V gene TRBV5-4 combines with J gene TRBJ2-7; TRBD1 agrees at 8 bases. This CDR3 has 16 amino acids. Per the germline V gene, CDR1 is SGHNT and CDR2 is YYREEE (reference sequence). V shed 1 base, J shed 4 bases, and the junction held 10 bases outside the gene matches.